The T cell receptor (beta chain) under discussion was sequenced for a study of shared clonotypes between healthy human individuals. TCRdb keeps only in-frame clones here, not all; method: immunoSEQ multiplex PCR. The sample records over 850,000 clones, approximately 80% being singletons. General study results and limits: Non-shared clonotypes displayed generation probabilities falling below those of clonotypes present in all four donors. Larger estimated richness was generally seen in naive subsets than in memory subsets. Having only a few donors restricted how much genetic and exposure-history diversity was captured.

The investigators split CD4+ cells into a CD45RA+ naive subset and a CD45RA-negative memory subset. With 5 bases removed from V and 3 bases from J, the gap between germline ends came to 11 bases. This CDR3 is built from 13 residues. Germline loops: CDR1 LNHDA, CDR2 SQIVND (reference sequence). Notes on this clone: Its cognate antigen is unknown. Other nucleotide sequences in the sample specify the same CDR3.

V is TRBV19 and J is TRBJ2-7; D gene uncertain. The receptor was isolated from a man younger than 35 in good health. Some clones in this sample may be carry-over from other donors' samples. The sequenced sample was memory CD4+ T cells from PBMCs. Subset noted: CD45RA-negative fraction. In DNA, the CDR3 is TGTGCCAGTAGTCCCGGGCCCCACTACGAGCAGTACTTC. Encoded protein: CASSPGPHYEQYF.